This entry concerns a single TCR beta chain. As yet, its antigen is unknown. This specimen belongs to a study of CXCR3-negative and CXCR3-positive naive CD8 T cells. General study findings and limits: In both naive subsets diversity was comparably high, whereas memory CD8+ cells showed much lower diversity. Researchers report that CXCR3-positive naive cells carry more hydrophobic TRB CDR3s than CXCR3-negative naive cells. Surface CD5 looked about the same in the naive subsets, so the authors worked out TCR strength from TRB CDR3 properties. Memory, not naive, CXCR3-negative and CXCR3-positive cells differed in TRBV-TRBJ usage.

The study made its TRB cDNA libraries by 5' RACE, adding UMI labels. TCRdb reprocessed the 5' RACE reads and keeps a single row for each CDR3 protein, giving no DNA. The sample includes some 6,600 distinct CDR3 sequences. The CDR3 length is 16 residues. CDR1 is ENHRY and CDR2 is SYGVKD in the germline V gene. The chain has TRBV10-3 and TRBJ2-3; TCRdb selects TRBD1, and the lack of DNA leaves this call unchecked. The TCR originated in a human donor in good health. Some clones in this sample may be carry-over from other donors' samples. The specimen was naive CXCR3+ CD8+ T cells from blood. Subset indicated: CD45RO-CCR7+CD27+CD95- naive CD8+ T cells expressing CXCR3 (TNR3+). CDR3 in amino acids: CAISESLRGPPDTQYF.